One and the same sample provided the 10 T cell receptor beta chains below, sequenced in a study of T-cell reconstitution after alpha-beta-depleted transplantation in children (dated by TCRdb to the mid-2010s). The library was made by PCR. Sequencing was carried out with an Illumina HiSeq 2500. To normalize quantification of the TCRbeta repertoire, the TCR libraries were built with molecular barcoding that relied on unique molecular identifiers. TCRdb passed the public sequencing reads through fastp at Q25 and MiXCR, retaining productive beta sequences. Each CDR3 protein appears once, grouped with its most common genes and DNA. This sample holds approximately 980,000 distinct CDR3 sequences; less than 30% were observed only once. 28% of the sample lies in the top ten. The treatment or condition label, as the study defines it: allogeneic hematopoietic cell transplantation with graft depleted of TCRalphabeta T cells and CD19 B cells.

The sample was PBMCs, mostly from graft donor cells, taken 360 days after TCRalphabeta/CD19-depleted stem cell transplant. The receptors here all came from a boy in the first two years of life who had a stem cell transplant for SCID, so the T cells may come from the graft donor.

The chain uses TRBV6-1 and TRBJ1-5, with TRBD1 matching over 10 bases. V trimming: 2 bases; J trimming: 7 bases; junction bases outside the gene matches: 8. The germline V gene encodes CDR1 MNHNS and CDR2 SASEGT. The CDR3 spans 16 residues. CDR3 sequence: CASSEPGQGSWQPQHF. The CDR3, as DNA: TGTGCCAGCAGTGAACCGGGACAGGGGAGTTGGCAGCCCCAGCATTTT.

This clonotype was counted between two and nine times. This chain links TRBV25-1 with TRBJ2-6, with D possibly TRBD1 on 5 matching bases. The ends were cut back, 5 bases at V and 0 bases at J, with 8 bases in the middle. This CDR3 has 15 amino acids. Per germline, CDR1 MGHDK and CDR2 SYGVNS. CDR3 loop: CASSRQSSGANVLTF. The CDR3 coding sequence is TGTGCCAGCAGTCGACAGAGCTCTGGGGCCAACGTCCTGACTTTC.

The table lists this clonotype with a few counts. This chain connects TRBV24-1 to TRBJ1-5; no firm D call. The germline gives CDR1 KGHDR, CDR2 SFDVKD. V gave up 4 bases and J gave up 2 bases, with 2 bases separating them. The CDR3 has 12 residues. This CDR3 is CATSDGNQPQHF. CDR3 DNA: TGTGCCACCAGTGACGGCAATCAGCCCCAGCATTTT.

CDR3 bases: TGTGCCAGCAGCCCCCCCCACGGTTCTAGCTACGAGCAGTACTTC. This gives the protein CASSPPHGSSYEQYF. V gene TRBV11-2 combines with J gene TRBJ2-7; D not resolved. Germline V CDR1 and CDR2: SGHAT, FQNNGV. With 5 bases removed from V and 3 bases from J, the gap between germline ends came to 17 bases. The CDR3 consists of 15 residues.

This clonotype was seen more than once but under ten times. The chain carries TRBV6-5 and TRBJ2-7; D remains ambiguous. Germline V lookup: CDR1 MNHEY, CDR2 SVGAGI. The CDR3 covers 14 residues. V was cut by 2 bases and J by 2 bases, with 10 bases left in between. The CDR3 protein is CASSYGRKPYEQYF. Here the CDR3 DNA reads TGTGCCAGCAGTTACGGGCGGAAACCCTACGAGCAGTACTTC.

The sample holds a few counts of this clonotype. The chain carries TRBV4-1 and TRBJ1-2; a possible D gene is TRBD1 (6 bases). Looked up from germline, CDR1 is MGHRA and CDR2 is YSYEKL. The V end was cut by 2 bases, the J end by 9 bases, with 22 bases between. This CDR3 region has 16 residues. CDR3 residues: CASSQLPQGKGRRYTF. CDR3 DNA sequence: TGCGCCAGCAGCCAACTCCCCCAGGGGAAGGGACGTCGCTACACCTTC.

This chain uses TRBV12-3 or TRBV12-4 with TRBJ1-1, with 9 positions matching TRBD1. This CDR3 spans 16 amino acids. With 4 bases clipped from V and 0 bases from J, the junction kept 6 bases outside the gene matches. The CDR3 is CASSSPGQGMNTEAFF. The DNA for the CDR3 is TGTGCCAGCAGTTCCCCGGGACAGGGAATGAACACTGAAGCTTTCTTT.

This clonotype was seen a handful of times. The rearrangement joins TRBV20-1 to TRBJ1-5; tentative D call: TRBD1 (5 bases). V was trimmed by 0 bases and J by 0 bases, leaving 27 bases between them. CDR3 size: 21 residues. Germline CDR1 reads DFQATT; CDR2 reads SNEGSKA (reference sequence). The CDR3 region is CSARDPMRPGWGDVSNQPQHF. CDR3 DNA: TGCAGTGCTAGAGATCCAATGAGACCAGGGTGGGGGGACGTTAGCAATCAGCCCCAGCATTTT.

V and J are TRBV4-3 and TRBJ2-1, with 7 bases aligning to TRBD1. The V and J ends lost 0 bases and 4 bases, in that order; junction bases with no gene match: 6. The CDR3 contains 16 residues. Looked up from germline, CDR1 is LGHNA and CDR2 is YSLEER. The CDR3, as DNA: TGCGCCAGCAGCCAAGAAACGGGCAGGGGGTACAATGAGCAGTTCTTC. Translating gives CASSQETGRGYNEQFF.

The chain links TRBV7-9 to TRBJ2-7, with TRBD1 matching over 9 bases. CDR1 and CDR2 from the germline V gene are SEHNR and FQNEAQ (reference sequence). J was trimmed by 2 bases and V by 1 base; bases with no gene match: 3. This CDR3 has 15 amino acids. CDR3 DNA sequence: TGTGCCAGCAGCTTAGATGGACAGGGGCCCTACGAGCAGTACTTC. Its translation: CASSLDGQGPYEQYF.